Described below is a single TCR beta chain sequence and its context. The antigen is undetermined. The junction differs from germline at one of its ends, possibly a read error. This specimen belongs to a study of tumor-infiltrating lymphocytes in primary liver carcinoma. Regarding the study as a whole: All five tumor regions shared only about 8-25% of top clones.

Joint extraction of RNA and DNA used roughly 20-33 mg of bulk tissue that was unsorted. The sampling covered five separate regions of each tumor. Starting material of around 460 ng total RNA yielded TCR beta cDNA via a constant-region primer. Slightly modified ARM-PCR served as the procedure for the TCR beta libraries. These libraries came from three rounds of nested multiplex PCR. With TRBV1-TRBV30 forward primers and a C-beta reverse primer, the first two PCR rounds were run for about 10 cycles each. Each CDR3 protein is one row after TCRdb ran MiXCR on the multiplex PCR reads. The table records roughly 91,000 distinct CDR3 sequences, 69% of them present only once. This CDR3 region has 9 residues. Germline loops: CDR1 GTSNPN, CDR2 SVGIG (reference sequence).

The sample taken for sequencing was liver tumor tissue from sampling region 5. Subset defined: tumor region T5, tumor centre. This TCR was recovered from a woman aged 55-69 years with primary liver carcinoma and hepatitis B virus infection. The chain couples TRBV30 to TRBJ1-2; no definite D call. As DNA, the CDR3 is TGTGCCCGGAGTCCAACCCACACCTTC. Its translation: CARSPTHTF. The entire variable domain, with the rest obtained from reference TRBV30 and TRBJ1-2, is as follows: SQTIHQWPATLVQPVGSPLSLECTVEGTSNPNLYWYRQAAGRGLQLLFYSVGIGQISSEVPQNLSASRPQDRQFILSSKKLLLSDSGFYLCARSPTHTFGSGTRLTVV.